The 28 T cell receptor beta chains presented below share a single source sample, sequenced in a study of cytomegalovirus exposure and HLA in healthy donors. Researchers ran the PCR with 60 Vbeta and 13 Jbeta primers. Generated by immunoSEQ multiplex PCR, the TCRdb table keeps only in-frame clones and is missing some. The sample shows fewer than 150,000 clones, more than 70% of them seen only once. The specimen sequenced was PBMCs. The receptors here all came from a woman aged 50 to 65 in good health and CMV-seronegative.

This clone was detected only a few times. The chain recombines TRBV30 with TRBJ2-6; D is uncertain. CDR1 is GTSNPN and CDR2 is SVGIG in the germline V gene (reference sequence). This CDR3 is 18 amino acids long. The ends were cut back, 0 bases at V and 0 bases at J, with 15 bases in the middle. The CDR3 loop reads CAWSVMGRRISGANVLTF. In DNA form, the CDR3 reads TGTGCCTGGAGTGTAATGGGCAGAAGAATCTCTGGGGCCAACGTCCTGACTTTC.

As DNA, the CDR3 is TGTGCCAGCAGTAGAGAATATAGACAAGAGACCCAGTACTTC. Its protein product is CASSREYRQETQYF. The V call is TRBV28, the J call TRBJ2-5; no definite D call. This CDR3 has 14 amino acids. Trimming cost V 5 bases and J 2 bases, with 12 bases left between them. CDR1 MDHEN and CDR2 SYDVKM come from the germline V gene.

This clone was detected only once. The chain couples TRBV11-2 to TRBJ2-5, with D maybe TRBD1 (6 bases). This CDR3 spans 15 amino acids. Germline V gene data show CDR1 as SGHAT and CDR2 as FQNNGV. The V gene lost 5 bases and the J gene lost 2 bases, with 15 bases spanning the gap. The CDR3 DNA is TGTGCCAGCAGCCCAGGGGAAGCGGATCAAGAGACCCAGTACTTC. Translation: CASSPGEADQETQYF.

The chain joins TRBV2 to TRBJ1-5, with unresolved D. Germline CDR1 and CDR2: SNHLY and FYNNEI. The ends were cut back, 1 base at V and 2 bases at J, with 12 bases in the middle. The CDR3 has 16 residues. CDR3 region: CASSEGLDGGNQPQHF. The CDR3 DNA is TGTGCCAGCAGTGAAGGCTTAGACGGAGGCAATCAGCCCCAGCATTTT.

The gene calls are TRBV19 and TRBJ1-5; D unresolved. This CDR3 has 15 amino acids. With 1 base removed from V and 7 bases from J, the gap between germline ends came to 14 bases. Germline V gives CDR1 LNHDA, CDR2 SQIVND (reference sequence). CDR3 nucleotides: TGTGCCAGTAGTATAGTTGAGGGAGGGAGCCAGCCCCAGCATTTT. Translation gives CASSIVEGGSQPQHF.

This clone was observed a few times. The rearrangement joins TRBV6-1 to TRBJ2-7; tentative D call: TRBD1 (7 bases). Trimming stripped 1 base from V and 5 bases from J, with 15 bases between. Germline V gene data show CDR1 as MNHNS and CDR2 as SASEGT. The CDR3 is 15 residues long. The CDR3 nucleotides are TGTGCCAGCAGTGAAGGGAGGCGGAGGGGGCACGAGCAGTACTTC. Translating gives CASSEGRRRGHEQYF.

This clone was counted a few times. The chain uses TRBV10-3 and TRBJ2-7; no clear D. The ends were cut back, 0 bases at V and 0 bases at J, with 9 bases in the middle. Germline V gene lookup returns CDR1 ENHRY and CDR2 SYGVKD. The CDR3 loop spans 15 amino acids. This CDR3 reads CAISESQARSYEQYF. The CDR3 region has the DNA TGTGCCATCAGTGAGTCCCAGGCGCGCTCCTACGAGCAGTACTTC.

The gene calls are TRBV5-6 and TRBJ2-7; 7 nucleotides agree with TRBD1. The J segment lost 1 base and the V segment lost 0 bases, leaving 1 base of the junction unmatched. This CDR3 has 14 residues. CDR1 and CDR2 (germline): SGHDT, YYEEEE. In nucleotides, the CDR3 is TGTGCCAGCAGCTTGGGGGGACAGTCCTACGAGCAGTACTTC. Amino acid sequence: CASSLGGQSYEQYF.

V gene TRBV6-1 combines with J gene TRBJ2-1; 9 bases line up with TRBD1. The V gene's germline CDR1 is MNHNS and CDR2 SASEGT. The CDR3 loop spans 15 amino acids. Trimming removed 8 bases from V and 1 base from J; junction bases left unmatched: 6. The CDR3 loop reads CASGQQGASYNEQFF. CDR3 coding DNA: TGTGCCAGCGGCCAACAGGGGGCGTCCTACAATGAGCAGTTCTTC.

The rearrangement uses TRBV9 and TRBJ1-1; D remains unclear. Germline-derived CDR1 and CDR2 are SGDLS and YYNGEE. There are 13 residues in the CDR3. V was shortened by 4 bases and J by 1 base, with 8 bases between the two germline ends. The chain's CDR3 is CASSSRQNTEAFF. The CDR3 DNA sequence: TGTGCCAGCAGCTCAAGACAGAACACTGAAGCTTTCTTT. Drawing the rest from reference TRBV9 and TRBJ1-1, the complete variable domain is DSGVTQTPKHLITATGQRVTLRCSPRSGDLSVYWYQQSLDQGLQFLIQYYNGEERAKGNILERFSAQQFPDLHSELNLSSLELGDSALYFCASSSRQNTEAFFGQGTRLTVV.

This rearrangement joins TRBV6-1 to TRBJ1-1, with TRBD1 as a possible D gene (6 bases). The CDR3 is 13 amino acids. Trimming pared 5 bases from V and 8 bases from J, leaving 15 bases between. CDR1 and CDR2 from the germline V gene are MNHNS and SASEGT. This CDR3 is CASSLDSTSEAFF. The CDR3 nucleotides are TGTGCCAGCAGTCTGGACAGCACCTCAGAAGCTTTCTTT.

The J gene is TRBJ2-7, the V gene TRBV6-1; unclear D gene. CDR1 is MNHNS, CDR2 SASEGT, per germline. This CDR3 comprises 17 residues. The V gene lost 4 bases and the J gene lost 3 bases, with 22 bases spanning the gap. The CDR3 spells CASSVSRSLTPVYEQYF. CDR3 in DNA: TGTGCCAGCAGTGTAAGCCGCAGTTTGACTCCCGTCTACGAGCAGTACTTC.

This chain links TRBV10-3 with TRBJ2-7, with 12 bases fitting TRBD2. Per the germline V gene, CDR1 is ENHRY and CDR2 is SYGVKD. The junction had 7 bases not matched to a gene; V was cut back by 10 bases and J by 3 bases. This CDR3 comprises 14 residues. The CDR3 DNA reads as TGTGCCACCACTACTAGCGGGGGGAACTACGAGCAGTACTTC. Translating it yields CATTTSGGNYEQYF.

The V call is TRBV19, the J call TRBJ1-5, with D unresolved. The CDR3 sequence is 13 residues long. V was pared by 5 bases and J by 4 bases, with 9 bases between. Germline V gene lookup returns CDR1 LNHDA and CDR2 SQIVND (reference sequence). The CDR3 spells CASSSQTNQPQHF. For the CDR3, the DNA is TGTGCCAGTAGTTCTCAAACAAATCAGCCCCAGCATTTT.

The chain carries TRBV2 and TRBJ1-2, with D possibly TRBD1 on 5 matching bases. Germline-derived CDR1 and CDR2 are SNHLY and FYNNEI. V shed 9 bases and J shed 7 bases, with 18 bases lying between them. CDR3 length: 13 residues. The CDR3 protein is CASSGLRFSGYTF. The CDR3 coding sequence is TGTGCCAGTTCAGGGTTAAGGTTCAGTGGCTACACCTTC. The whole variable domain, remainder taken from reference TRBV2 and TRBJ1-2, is EPEVTQTPSHQVTQMGQEVILRCVPISNHLYFYWYRQILGQKVEFLVSFYNNEISEKSEIFDDQFSVERPDGSNFTLKIRSTKLEDSAMYFCASSGLRFSGYTFGSGTRLTVV.

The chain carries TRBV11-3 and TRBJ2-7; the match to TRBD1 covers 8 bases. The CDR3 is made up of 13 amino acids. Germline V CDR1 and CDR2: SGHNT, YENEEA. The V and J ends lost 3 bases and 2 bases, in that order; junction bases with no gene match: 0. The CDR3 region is CASSLTGAYEQYF. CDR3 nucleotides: TGTGCCAGCAGCTTGACAGGGGCCTACGAGCAGTACTTC.

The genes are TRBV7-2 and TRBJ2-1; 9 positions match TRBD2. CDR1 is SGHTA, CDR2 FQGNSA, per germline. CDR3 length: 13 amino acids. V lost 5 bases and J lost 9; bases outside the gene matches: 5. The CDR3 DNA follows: TGTGCCAGCAGCCGTGCGGGGGGGGGTGAGCAGTTCTTC. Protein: CASSRAGGGEQFF.

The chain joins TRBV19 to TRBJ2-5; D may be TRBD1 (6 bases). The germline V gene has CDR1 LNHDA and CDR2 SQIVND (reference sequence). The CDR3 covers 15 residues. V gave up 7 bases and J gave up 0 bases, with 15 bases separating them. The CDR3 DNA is TGTGCCAGTACCAGCCCAGGGGACAACCAAGAGACCCAGTACTTC. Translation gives CASTSPGDNQETQYF.

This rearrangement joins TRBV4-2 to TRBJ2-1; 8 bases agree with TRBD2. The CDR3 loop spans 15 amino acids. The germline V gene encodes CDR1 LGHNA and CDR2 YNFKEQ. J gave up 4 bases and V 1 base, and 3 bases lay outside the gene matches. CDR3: CASSQGGGPYNEQFF. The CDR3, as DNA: TGTGCCAGCAGCCAAGGCGGGGGGCCTTACAATGAGCAGTTCTTC.

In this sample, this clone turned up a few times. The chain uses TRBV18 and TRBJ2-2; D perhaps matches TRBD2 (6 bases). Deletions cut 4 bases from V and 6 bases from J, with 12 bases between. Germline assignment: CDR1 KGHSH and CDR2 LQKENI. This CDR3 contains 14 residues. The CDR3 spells CASSHYGEAGELFF. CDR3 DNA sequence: TGTGCCAGCTCACACTACGGGGAGGCCGGGGAGCTGTTTTTT.

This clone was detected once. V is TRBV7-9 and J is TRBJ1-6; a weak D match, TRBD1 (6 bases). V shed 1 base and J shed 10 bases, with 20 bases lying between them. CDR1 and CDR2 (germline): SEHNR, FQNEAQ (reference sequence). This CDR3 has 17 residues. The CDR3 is CASSLGGLRGRWSPLHF. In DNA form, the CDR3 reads TGTGCCAGCAGCTTAGGGGGTCTCAGGGGAAGGTGGTCACCCCTCCACTTT.

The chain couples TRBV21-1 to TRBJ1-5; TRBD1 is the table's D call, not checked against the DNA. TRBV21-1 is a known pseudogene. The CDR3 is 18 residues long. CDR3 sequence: CASSKADREVWWNQPQHF. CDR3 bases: TGTGCCAGCAGCAAAGCAGACAGGGAAGTGTGGTGGAATCAGCCCCAGCATTTT.

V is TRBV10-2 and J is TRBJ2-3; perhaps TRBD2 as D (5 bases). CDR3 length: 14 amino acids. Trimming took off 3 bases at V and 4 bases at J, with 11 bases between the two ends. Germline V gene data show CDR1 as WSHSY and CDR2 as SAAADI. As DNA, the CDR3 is TGCGCCAGCAGTGATAGGCGGGCCGCAGATACGCAGTATTTT. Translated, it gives CASSDRRAADTQYF.

The CDR3 DNA sequence: TGTGCCAGCAGCCGACCAAACCCTAGCGGGGACCAAGAGACCCAGTACTTC. Translation: CASSRPNPSGDQETQYF. V usage is TRBV7-6 and J usage is TRBJ2-5; 9 nucleotides match TRBD2. Germline CDR1 is SGHVS and CDR2 is FNYEAQ. The trim removed 5 bases at V and 0 bases at J, leaving 10 bases unmatched. The CDR3 has 17 residues.

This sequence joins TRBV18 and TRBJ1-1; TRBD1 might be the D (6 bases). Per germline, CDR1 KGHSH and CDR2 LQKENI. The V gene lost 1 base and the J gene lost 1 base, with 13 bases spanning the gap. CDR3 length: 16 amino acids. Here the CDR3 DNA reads TGTGCCAGCTCACCACAGGGTGGACAGACGAACACTGAAGCTTTCTTT. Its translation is CASSPQGGQTNTEAFF. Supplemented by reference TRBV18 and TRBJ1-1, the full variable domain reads NAGVMQNPRHLVRRRGQEARLRCSPMKGHSHVYWYRQLPEEGLKFMVYLQKENIIDESGMPKERFSAEFPKEGPSILRIQQVVRGDSAAYFCASSPQGGQTNTEAFFGQGTRLTVV.

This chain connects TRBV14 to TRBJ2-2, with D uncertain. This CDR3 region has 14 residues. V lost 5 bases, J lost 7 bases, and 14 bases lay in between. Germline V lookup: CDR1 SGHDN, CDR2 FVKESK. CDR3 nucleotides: TGTGCCAGCAGCGCGGAGAGGCAGATCGGGGAGCTGTTTTTT. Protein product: CASSAERQIGELFF.

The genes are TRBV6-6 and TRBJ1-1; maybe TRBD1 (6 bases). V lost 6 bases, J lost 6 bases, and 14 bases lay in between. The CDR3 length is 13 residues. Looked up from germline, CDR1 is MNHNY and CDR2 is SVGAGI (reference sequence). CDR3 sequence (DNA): TGTGCCAGCAGACCACAGGGAGTCGCTGAAGCTTTCTTT. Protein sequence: CASRPQGVAEAFF.

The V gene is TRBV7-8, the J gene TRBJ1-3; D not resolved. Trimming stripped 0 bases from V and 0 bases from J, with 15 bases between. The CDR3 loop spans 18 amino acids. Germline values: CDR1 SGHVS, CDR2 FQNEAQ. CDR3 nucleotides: TGTGCCAGCAGCTTAGCGGTGTGGCAGGTTGCCTCTGGAAACACCATATATTTT. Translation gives CASSLAVWQVASGNTIYF.